This TCR beta chain was retrieved from a study of shared clonotypes between healthy human individuals. The study drew its donors from healthy HIV-negative adults without recent acute infections or vaccinations. The V end lost 0 bases, the J end lost 1 base, and 5 bases lay between the germline ends. CDR3 length: 15 amino acids. Germline V gene data show CDR1 as SGHRS and CDR2 as YFSETQ. In the sorted-subset replicate PCRs, 200 ng DNA, tens of thousands of T cell genomes, was used. Sequencing used immunoSEQ multiplex PCR; TCRdb keeps in-frame clones, though not all of them. The table has 2 million or so clones, 85% to 95% seen once. A remark on this clone: The sample holds other DNA sequences that translate to the same CDR3.

The chain uses TRBV5-1 and TRBJ1-6; no reliable D call. This receptor was taken from a man younger than 35 in good health. Specimen: naive CD4+ T cells sorted from blood. Indicated subset: CD45RA+ positively selected. CDR3 amino acids: CASSLERSYNSPLHF. The DNA of the CDR3 is TGCGCCAGCAGCTTGGAGCGGTCCTATAATTCACCCCTCCACTTT.